Detailed here is one T cell receptor beta chain. What this receptor recognizes is not known. One base away there is no much larger clone; base qualities are not given. This record comes from a study of shared clonotypes between healthy human individuals (dated by TCRdb to 2019 to 2021). Background for the entire study: Two women and a few men aged 18 to 49 years were included in the cohort. Per donor, three plates each were used for CD4 naive and CD4 memory, two for CD8 naive, and one for CD8 memory. To estimate repertoire size and how much clonotype sharing occurs between individuals, the study deeply sequenced the blood TCR repertoires of several healthy adults. Different laboratories and diverse techniques were used to prepare libraries and sequence TCR repertoires, to increase sequencing depth and limit assay-specific biases. Each donor's leukapheresis produced roughly between roughly 0.9 and 9 billion PBMCs.

The CDR1 and CDR2 encoded by the germline V gene (reference sequence) are MNHNY and SVGAGI. V and J are truncated by 2 bases and 1 base respectively, leaving an intervening sequence of 8 bases. Measured from the cysteine to the phenylalanine, the CDR3 is 14 residues long. Only the CDR3 region is kept as DNA, spanning 42 bases read in frame from base 1. The full study reports these points: Because the study included a small number of donors, the genetic and exposure-history diversity represented was limited. Based on pairwise subsampling, the degree of clonotype sharing among donors was expected to be affected by sequencing depth. Only blood was sampled, and tissue TCR repertoires likely differ from those in blood. Clonotypes shared by all four sorted-subset donors showed higher generation probabilities than non-shared clonotypes. Larger estimated clonotype richness was generally found for naive subsets than for memory subsets. Sharing across a few donors was observed for 5% to 6.5% of naive CD4, about 3.2% of naive CD8, 2.3% of memory CD4, and about 0.38% of memory CD8 clonotypes. Rarefaction of sorted-subset datasets indicated incomplete sequencing despite the large sequencing depth.

The donors were healthy, HIV-negative adults with no recently reported acute infections or vaccinations. Only Caucasian adults living in Nashville, Tennessee, USA were represented among the donors. CD4+ T cells were enriched by magnetic negative selection, after which naive cells were positively selected on CD45RA and the negative fraction was taken as the memory subset. Blood was obtained by leukapheresis, after which PBMCs were separated by Ficoll-Histopaque density gradient centrifugation and cryopreserved in liquid nitrogen vapor phase. Analytical flow cytometry was used to check the purity and quantity of every magnetically sorted T cell population. Genomic DNA was isolated from every sorted fraction and measured by UV absorbance on a Nanodrop 2000c. Using the deep immunoSEQ assay, multiplex PCR amplified TCR CDR3 regions from genomic DNA. Extracted genomic DNA from each cell subset was distributed evenly across all wells of several immunoSEQ 96-well plates, and each plate was treated as a replicate. For sorted subsets, each replicate PCR was loaded with about 0.2 ug genomic DNA, equivalent to 30,000 or so T cell genomes. Purified libraries were quantified with a Qubit 3.0 fluorometer, sized on a Bioanalyzer 2100, and re-quantified with the KAPA Library Quantification kit. Each immunoSEQ 96-well plate was sequenced on its own single-read 150-cycle Illumina NextSeq 550 flow cell. As for the authors' bioinformatics: Because the immunoSEQ output held only junctional sequences and lacked quality scores, the filtering could not match the filtering applied to full-length reads. To assign V/J genes and CDR3, sequences were annotated using PyIR, a Python wrapper for IgBLAST v1.9, with IMGT germline references. Reads were filtered out if the reads had weak V/J assignments (E-value above 1e-6), no CDR3, stop codons, out-of-frame junctions, or ambiguous translated residues. V3J clonotypes were defined as sequences sharing the same inferred V gene, J gene, and CDR3 amino acid sequence. Percentage overlap between repertoires was calculated by dividing the number of shared unique clonotypes by the size of the smaller repertoire. Three approaches were used to assess repertoire richness: RTK rarefaction, the Chao1 estimator, and Recon v2.1 estimates of unobserved clonotypes. For all TCRbeta clonotypes obtained by the gDNA method from four donors, generation probabilities were computed with OLGA. TCRdb provides this immuneACCESS table in a form limited to in-frame rearrangements. Some clones are lacking; in checked studies, under half of them reflect an unresolved V gene, and why the rest are absent is not known. V and J calls and clone size are given by that table; D and trimming were obtained from the DNA. The sample table holds about a million clones, of which around 77% were seen once. Together, the top ten hold roughly 0.83% of the sample.

The chain employs TRBV6-6 and TRBJ1-1; the D gene identity is not certain. Sequencing was done on a sample of memory CD4+ T cells from PBMCs. The meaning of the sample's cell subset or site label: CD45RA-negative fraction. This receptor was taken from a man between 18 and 29 years old in good health. Some clones in this sample may be carry-over from other donors' samples. CDR3 reads: CASSYRASNTEAFF. Here is the DNA: TGTGCCAGCAGTTACAGAGCTTCGAACACTGAAGCTTTCTTT.